The 4 T cell receptor beta chains listed next were all sequenced from one sample in a study of blood T cell repertoires in COVID-19. Sequencing was performed with immunoSEQ multiplex PCR; in TCRdb, only in-frame clones are kept and a portion is missing. Counted here are 150,000 to 200,000 clones, roughly 84% occurring once; the ten biggest clones make up less than 3%. Sequencing was performed on peripheral blood. Receptors originate from a human donor with acute or convalescent COVID-19. The donor label of this sample is uncertain.

This clone was counted a few times. V and J are TRBV15 and TRBJ1-1; D possibly corresponds to TRBD1 (6 bases). Trimming shortened V by 1 base and J by 12 bases, and 15 bases separated the two germline ends. Germline lookup yields CDR1 LNHNV and CDR2 YYDKDF (reference sequence). This CDR3 has 13 residues. CDR3 loop: CATSRVGTPETFF. CDR3 DNA: TGTGCCACCAGCAGAGTAGGGACACCGGAGACTTTCTTT.

The CDR3 DNA reads as TGTGCCAGCAGTCGTACCCCCGGGACAGGGGCCGAGTACTTC. Translated: CASSRTPGTGAEYF. The V gene is TRBV2, the J gene TRBJ2-7; 10 positions match TRBD1. With 5 bases clipped from V and 11 bases from J, the junction kept 12 bases outside the gene matches. In germline, CDR1 is SNHLY, CDR2 FYNNEI. The CDR3 totals 14 residues.

The chain joins TRBV12-3 or TRBV12-4 to TRBJ1-2; D gene ambiguous. The length of the CDR3 is 12 residues. V shed 3 bases and J shed 7 bases, with 9 bases lying between them. The CDR3 nucleotides read TGTGCCAGCAGTTTGTTGGGAGTTGGCTACACCTTC. Residues: CASSLLGVGYTF.

V and J are TRBV30 and TRBJ2-6; 8 bases match TRBD2. The germline gives CDR1 GTSNPN, CDR2 SVGIG (reference sequence). V shed 4 bases and J 4 bases; nucleotides not matched to a gene: 3. CDR3 length: 14 residues. The CDR3 bases are TGTGCCTGGAAAGCGGGGGCCGGGGCCAACGTCCTGACTTTC. Its protein product is CAWKAGAGANVLTF.